The next 16 T cell receptor beta chains were all read from a single sample in a study of tumor and adjacent non-tumor tissue in lung cancer. A modified ARM-PCR protocol with three rounds of nested PCR amplified TCRbeta. From the multiplex PCR reads, TCRdb called clonotypes with MiXCR, one entry per CDR3 protein. The sample includes around 210,000 distinct CDR3 sequences, 60% to 75% of them seen just once. RNA was extracted from bulk tissue without any cell sorting. The source material was lung tumor tissue. These receptors were obtained from a man aged 60-69 years with non-small cell lung cancer.

In its sample, this clonotype was seen many times. The genes are TRBV6-2 or TRBV6-3 and TRBJ1-1; D is undetermined. The CDR3 loop spans 12 amino acids. Trimming cost V 3 bases and J 1 base, with 3 bases left between them. Per germline, CDR1 MNHEY and CDR2 SVGEGT. CDR3 sequence reads: CASSYRNTEAFF. The DNA for the CDR3 is TGTGCCAGCAGTTATCGGAACACTGAAGCTTTCTTT.

Worth noting for this clonotype: Since the CDR3 does not end with the conserved phenylalanine or tryptophan, this likely comes from a read error. The chain carries TRBV29-1 and TRBJ1-6; D is undetermined. This CDR3 spans 13 amino acids. V shed 8 bases and J shed 8 bases, with 16 bases lying between them. The germline V gene has CDR1 SQVTM and CDR2 ANQGSEA. The CDR3 region has the DNA TGCAGCATTAGGACGGCCAGCCATTCACCCCTCCACTTG. It translates to CSIRTASHSPLHL.

This clonotype was detected many times. This chain uses TRBV28 with TRBJ1-3, with 8 positions matching TRBD1. Per the germline V gene, CDR1 is MDHEN and CDR2 is SYDVKM. CDR3 length equals 15 residues. The V segment lost 5 bases and the J segment 4 bases; nucleotides outside the gene matches: 7. The CDR3 is CASSLRTGGGNTIYF. The CDR3 DNA sequence: TGTGCCAGCAGTCTCAGAACAGGGGGAGGAAACACCATATATTTT.

Comments on this clonotype: A clone one base away is much larger, so this may be a read error. The V call is TRBV5-6, the J call TRBJ2-3; D gene ambiguous. The ends were cut back, 6 bases at V and 0 bases at J, with 8 bases in the middle. The CDR3 contains 13 residues. Looked up from germline, CDR1 is SGHDT and CDR2 is YYEEEE. For the CDR3, the DNA is TGTGCCAGCAACTTAGGGAGCACAGATACGCAGTATTTT. Amino acid sequence: CASNLGSTDTQYF.

Remarks on this clonotype: Compared with germline, one end of the junction differs, possibly owing to a read error. The rearrangement links TRBV6-1 to TRBJ1-5; TRBD1 agrees at 7 bases. The CDR3 runs to 15 residues. The germline V gene encodes CDR1 MNHNS and CDR2 SASEGT. The DNA for the CDR3 is TGTGCCAGCAGTTTGGACAGGATAGGGAATCAGTCCCAGCATTTT. It codes for CASSLDRIGNQSQHF.

This chain joins TRBV4-1 and TRBJ1-5; TRBD1 matches 9 bases. The J call could be wrong; TRBJ2-3 is a better fit for the DNA end. CDR1 and CDR2 (germline): MGHRA, YSYEKL. CDR3 length: 14 residues. As DNA, the CDR3 is TGCGCCAGCAGCCGTACAGGGGGCGATCAGCCCCAGTATTTT. It yields the protein CASSRTGGDQPQYF.

A remark on this clonotype: Germline and junction disagree at one end, which may indicate a read error. This chain links TRBV20-1 with TRBJ1-2; D not certain. This CDR3 has 15 amino acids. Germline V gives CDR1 DFQATT, CDR2 SNEGSKA (reference sequence). CDR3 nucleotides: TGCAATGCTAGAGTTCGGGCGATGGTGAACTATGGCTACACCTTC. It is translated as CNARVRAMVNYGYTF.

This clonotype was seen repeatedly, ten times or more. This chain uses TRBV5-1 with TRBJ1-2; D not certain. Per germline, CDR1 SGHRS and CDR2 YFSETQ. V was trimmed by 3 bases and J by 3 bases, leaving 12 bases between them. The CDR3 extends over 14 amino acids. The CDR3 bases are TGCGCCAGCAGCTCCGAAGCCAGGCACTATGGCTACACCTTC. It codes for CASSSEARHYGYTF.

On this clonotype itself: One end of the junction is discordant with germline, which a read error may explain. The gene calls are TRBV12-3 or TRBV12-4 and TRBJ1-2; TRBD1 agrees at 9 bases. The CDR3 runs 15 residues. The CDR3 here is CVSSYPGQGNYCYTF. CDR3 nucleotide sequence: TGTGTCAGCAGTTATCCGGGACAGGGCAACTATTGCTACACTTTC.

Worth noting for this clonotype: Relative to the germline gene, one junction end is altered; a read error may explain this. The chain employs TRBV4-1 and TRBJ2-1, with 8 bases fitting TRBD1. CDR1 is MGHRA and CDR2 is YSYEKL in the germline V gene. This CDR3 has 17 residues. CDR3 sequence reads: CASCHFEGQGAYNEKFF. The DNA of the CDR3 is TGCGCCAGCTGCCATTTTGAAGGACAGGGAGCCTACAATGAGAAGTTCTTC.

The chain is built from TRBV20-1 and TRBJ2-5; no firm D call. The length of the CDR3 is 13 residues. Germline-derived CDR1 and CDR2 are DFQATT and SNEGSKA (reference sequence). The ends were cut back, 0 bases at V and 8 bases at J, with 13 bases in the middle. The CDR3 is CSARDLSKSTQYF. CDR3 in DNA: TGCAGTGCTAGAGATCTGTCCAAAAGTACCCAGTACTTC.

Comments on this clonotype: One end of the junction does not line up with germline, which may come from a read error. The chain recombines TRBV11-3 with TRBJ2-7, with a possible D match to TRBD2 (6 bases). This CDR3 has 15 residues. In germline, CDR1 is SGHNT, CDR2 YENEEA. The CDR3 loop reads CASSFSAGIDCEQYF. CDR3 bases: TGTGCTAGCAGCTTCTCAGCGGGCATCGACTGCGAGCAGTACTTC.

As regards this clonotype: Germline and junction disagree at one end, which may indicate a read error. This sequence joins TRBV20-1 and TRBJ1-5; D gene ambiguous. This CDR3 has 14 amino acids. Germline CDR1 reads DFQATT; CDR2 reads SNEGSKA (reference sequence). Here the CDR3 DNA reads TGCAGTGCTAGGGTTGAGAGCGAAGGGCAGCCCCAGCAATTT. Amino acids: CSARVESEGQPQQF.

This clonotype appeared a few times. V gene TRBV6-1 combines with J gene TRBJ1-1; weak D call: TRBD1 (6 bases). Germline V lookup: CDR1 MNHNS, CDR2 SASEGT. The CDR3 consists of 13 residues. The ends were cut back, 5 bases at V and 4 bases at J, with 11 bases in the middle. The CDR3 spells CASSSHRATEAFF. Written as DNA, the CDR3 is TGTGCCAGCAGTAGTCACAGGGCCACTGAAGCTTTCTTT.

This clonotype appeared a few times. This sequence joins TRBV20-1 and TRBJ2-7; tentatively, D is TRBD2 (6 bases). V lost 5 bases to trimming and J lost 3 bases, with 11 bases between them. The germline V gene has CDR1 DFQATT and CDR2 SNEGSKA (reference sequence). This CDR3 comprises 12 residues. As DNA, the CDR3 is TGCAGTGCTGAGGGCGGGAACTACGAGCAGTACTTC. Translating gives CSAEGGNYEQYF.

Concerning this clonotype: A much more abundant neighbour one base away suggests this may be a read error. The chain has TRBV11-3 and TRBJ2-1, with 7 bases aligning to TRBD2. Trimming removed 7 bases from V and 7 bases from J; junction bases left unmatched: 4. The CDR3 extends over 12 amino acids. CDR1 and CDR2 from the germline V gene are SGHNT and YENEEA. The CDR3 DNA reads TGTGCCAGCAACTGGGGGGGAAATGAGCAGTTCTTC. This codes for CASNWGGNEQFF.